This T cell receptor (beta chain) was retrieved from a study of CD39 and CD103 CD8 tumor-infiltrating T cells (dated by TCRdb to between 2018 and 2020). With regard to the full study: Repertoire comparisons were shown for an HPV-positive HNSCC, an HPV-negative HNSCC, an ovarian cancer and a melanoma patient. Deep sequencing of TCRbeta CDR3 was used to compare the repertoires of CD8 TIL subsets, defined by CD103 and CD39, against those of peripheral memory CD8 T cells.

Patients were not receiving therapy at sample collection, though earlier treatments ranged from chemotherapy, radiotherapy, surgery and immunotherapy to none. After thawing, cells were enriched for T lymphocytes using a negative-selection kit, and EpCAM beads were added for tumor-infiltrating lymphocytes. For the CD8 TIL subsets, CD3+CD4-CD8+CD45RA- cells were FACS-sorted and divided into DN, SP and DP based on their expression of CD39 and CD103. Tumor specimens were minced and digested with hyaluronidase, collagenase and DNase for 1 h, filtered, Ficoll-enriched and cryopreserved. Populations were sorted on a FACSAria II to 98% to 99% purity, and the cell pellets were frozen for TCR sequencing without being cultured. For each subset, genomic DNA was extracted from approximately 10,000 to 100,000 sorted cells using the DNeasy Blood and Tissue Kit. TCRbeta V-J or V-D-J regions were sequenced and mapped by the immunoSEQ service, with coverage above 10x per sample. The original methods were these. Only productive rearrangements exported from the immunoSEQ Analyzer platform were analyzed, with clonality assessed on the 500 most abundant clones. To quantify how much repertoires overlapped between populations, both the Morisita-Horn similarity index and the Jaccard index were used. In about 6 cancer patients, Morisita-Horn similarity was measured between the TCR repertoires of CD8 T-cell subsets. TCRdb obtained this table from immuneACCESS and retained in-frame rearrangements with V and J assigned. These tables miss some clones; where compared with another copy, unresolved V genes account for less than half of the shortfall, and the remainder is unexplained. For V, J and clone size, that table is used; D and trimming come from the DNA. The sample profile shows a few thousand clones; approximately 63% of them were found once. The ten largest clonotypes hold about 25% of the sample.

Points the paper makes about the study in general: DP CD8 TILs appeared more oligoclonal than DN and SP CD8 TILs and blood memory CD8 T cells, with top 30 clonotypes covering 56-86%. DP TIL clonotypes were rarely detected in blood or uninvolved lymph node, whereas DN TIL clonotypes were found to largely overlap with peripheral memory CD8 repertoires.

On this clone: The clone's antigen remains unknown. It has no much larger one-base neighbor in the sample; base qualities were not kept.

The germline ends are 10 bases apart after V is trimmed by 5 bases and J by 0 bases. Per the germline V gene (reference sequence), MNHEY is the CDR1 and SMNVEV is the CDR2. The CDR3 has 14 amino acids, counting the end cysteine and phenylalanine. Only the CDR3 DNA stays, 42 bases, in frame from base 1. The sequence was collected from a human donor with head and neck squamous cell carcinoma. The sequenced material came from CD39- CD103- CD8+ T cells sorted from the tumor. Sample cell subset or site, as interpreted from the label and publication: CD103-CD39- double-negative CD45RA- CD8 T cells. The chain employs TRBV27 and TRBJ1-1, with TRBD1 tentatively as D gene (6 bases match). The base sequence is TGTGCCAGCAGTATTCAGGGGCTGAACACTGAAGCTTTCTTT. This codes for CASSIQGLNTEAFF.